The clone carrying this TCR beta chain appeared once. The data were produced by immunoSEQ multiplex PCR, yet TCRdb's version contains in-frame clones alone and is incomplete. The sample includes hundreds of thousands of clones, roughly 80% of them seen just once. The data were taken from a study of blood T cell repertoires in COVID-19. About the study: The origin of the acute and convalescent COVID-19 samples was the United States, Italy and Spain. T cells, B-cell-depleted T cells, or PBMCs supplied cDNA or gDNA.

The germline V gene has CDR1 MDHEN and CDR2 SYDVKM. The CDR3 consists of 15 residues. V dropped 1 base and J dropped 10 bases, with 19 bases sitting between them. The chain is built from TRBV28 and TRBJ1-2; D ambiguous. This receptor was obtained from a woman aged 35 to 49 with active or convalescent COVID-19. Sequences were obtained from peripheral blood. The CDR3 here is CASSLSLSSSSAYTF. CDR3 sequence (DNA): TGTGCCAGCAGTTTATCCTTGAGTAGTTCCTCCGCCTACACCTTC.